This T cell receptor (beta chain) was documented in a study of shared clonotypes between healthy human individuals. Points from the study as a whole: Generation probabilities were higher for clonotypes shared across all four sorted-subset donors than for unshared ones.

Deep was the level used in running the assay. Per sorted-subset replicate PCR, input was 200 to 250 ng DNA, representing tens of thousands of T cell genomes. The assay was immunoSEQ multiplex PCR, and TCRdb's table has in-frame clones only and misses some. The table lists fewer than 2.5 million clones, approximately 93% of them singletons. Per the germline V gene, CDR1 is MDHEN and CDR2 is SYDVKM. V was cut by 8 bases and J by 4 bases, with 14 bases left in between. The CDR3 is made up of 13 amino acids. A note on this clone: Its antigen is not known.

Sequencing input: naive CD4+ T cells from PBMCs. Regarding subset: CD45RA+ positively selected. The chain recombines TRBV28 with TRBJ1-2; no clear D gene. This sequence originates from a young man in good health. Some clones in this sample may be carry-over from other donors' samples. CDR3 sequence (DNA): TGTGCCAGCGTATCCCCGAAGGGCTATGGCTACACCTTC. Translation: CASVSPKGYGYTF.